This TCR beta chain appears in the sequencing data of a study of blood T cell repertoires in COVID-19. Study-wide background: There were acute and convalescent COVID-19 samples, and they came from the United States, Italy and Spain.

Per the authors' pipeline: Estimated nucleated cell counts came from reference gene primer amplification. TCRdb's copy holds only in-frame clones and misses some; the assay was immunoSEQ multiplex PCR. That table is the source of V, J and clone size, and D and trimming were worked out from the DNA. The data contain some 150,000 clones, around nine tenths of them singletons. V was clipped by 7 bases and J by 4 bases; unmatched bases: 9. The CDR3 is made up of 15 amino acids. The germline V gene encodes CDR1 SGHRS and CDR2 YFSETQ. Sequenced input: peripheral blood. The rearrangement uses TRBV5-1 and TRBJ2-3, with 10 bases matching TRBD2. The sequence was obtained from a woman aged 60-75 years with acute or convalescent COVID-19. CDR3 sequence reads: CASSLTGTSADTQYF. CDR3 bases: TGCGCCAGCTCCCTCACGGGGACTAGCGCAGATACGCAGTATTTT.